A single sample gave rise to the 14 T cell receptor beta chains below, sequenced in a study of blood T cell repertoires in COVID-19. Data came from immunoSEQ multiplex PCR; TCRdb stores just in-frame clones and leaves some out. The repertoire holds about 310,000 clones, 90% seen once, with roughly 1% in the top ten. The sequencing sample was made of peripheral blood. Every receptor here comes from a woman aged 40 to 49 with COVID-19, enrolled during active disease.

The chain uses TRBV6-2 or TRBV6-3 and TRBJ2-7; 7 positions match TRBD1. Per germline, CDR1 MNHEY and CDR2 SVGEGT. The CDR3 is 12 residues long. V trimming: 5 bases; J trimming: 5 bases; junction bases outside the gene matches: 3. DNA for the CDR3: TGTGCCAGCAGTGTACAGGGGAACGAGCAGTACTTC. It encodes CASSVQGNEQYF.

This clone has a handful of counts. The chain employs TRBV4-3 and TRBJ1-3; D unclear. The CDR3 runs 15 residues. Trimming stripped 0 bases from V and 1 base from J, with 7 bases between. The V gene's germline CDR1 is LGHNA and CDR2 YSLEER. The CDR3 region is CASSQETLSGNTIYF. In nucleotides, the CDR3 is TGCGCCAGCAGCCAAGAGACATTATCTGGAAACACCATATATTTT.

V usage is TRBV28 and J usage is TRBJ2-7; a weak D match, TRBD1 (7 bases). Per germline, CDR1 MDHEN and CDR2 SYDVKM. V was cut by 6 bases and J by 5 bases, with 17 bases left in between. The CDR3 has 14 amino acids. Here the CDR3 reads CASREGDSYNEQYF. The CDR3 coding sequence is TGTGCCAGCAGGGAGGGGGACAGTTACAACGAGCAGTACTTC.

This clone was counted a single time. CDR3 loop: CATGQGATDTQYF. The CDR3 coding sequence is TGTGCCACGGGACAGGGGGCGACAGATACGCAGTATTTT. J is TRBJ2-3 and V is TRBV24-1, with 12 bases matching TRBD1. J gave up 3 bases and V 10 bases, and 1 base lay outside the gene matches. The CDR3 loop spans 13 amino acids. Per the germline V gene, CDR1 is KGHDR and CDR2 is SFDVKD.

This clone was observed once. V usage is TRBV4-1 and J usage is TRBJ2-1; D remains unclear. Trimming removed 0 bases from V and 0 bases from J, with 9 bases in between. Germline-derived CDR1 and CDR2 are MGHRA and YSYEKL. The CDR3 has 16 amino acids. The CDR3 DNA reads TGCGCCAGCAGCCAAGAGGCCCCCAGCTCCTACAATGAGCAGTTCTTC. This codes for CASSQEAPSSYNEQFF.

V and J are TRBV11-2 and TRBJ2-7; D not certain. CDR1 and CDR2 (germline): SGHAT, FQNNGV. V was clipped by 3 bases and J by 0 bases, with 15 bases between them. This CDR3 contains 16 residues. The chain's CDR3 is CASSFLPHGGSYEQYF. CDR3 DNA: TGTGCCAGCAGCTTCTTGCCCCACGGCGGCTCCTACGAGCAGTACTTC.

The V call is TRBV6-5, the J call TRBJ2-2, with D perhaps matching TRBD1 (5 bases). The CDR3 is made up of 12 amino acids. Germline V gene data show CDR1 as MNHEY and CDR2 as SVGAGI. The V gene lost 6 bases and the J gene lost 4 bases, with 6 bases spanning the gap. CDR3 DNA: TGTGCCAGCAGGACAGCCACCGGGGAGCTGTTTTTT. As protein: CASRTATGELFF.

Comment on this clone: The sample contains more than one DNA sequence encoding this CDR3. The rearrangement joins TRBV7-9 to TRBJ1-4, with TRBD1 identical over 10 bases. CDR3 length equals 14 residues. J gave up 5 bases and V 5 bases, and 2 bases lay outside the gene matches. From germline, CDR1 is SEHNR and CDR2 FQNEAQ (reference sequence). The DNA for the CDR3 is TGTGCCAGCAGCCCGGGACAGGGGAATGAAAAACTGTTTTTT. It translates to CASSPGQGNEKLFF.

This clone was counted only a few times. The chain links TRBV27 to TRBJ2-7; D may be TRBD2 (6 bases). The CDR3 covers 15 residues. Trimming removed 2 bases from V and 0 bases from J, with 11 bases in between. Per the germline V gene, CDR1 is MNHEY and CDR2 is SMNVEV (reference sequence). This CDR3 is CASSLVGGNSYEQYF. CDR3 DNA sequence: TGTGCCAGCAGTTTAGTGGGCGGGAACTCCTACGAGCAGTACTTC.

The CDR3 is CASSSKDRNNEKLFF. The CDR3 nucleotides read TGTGCCAGTAGTTCGAAGGACAGGAATAATGAAAAACTGTTTTTT. The chain couples TRBV19 to TRBJ1-4; 7 bases fit TRBD1. Germline-derived CDR1 and CDR2 are LNHDA and SQIVND (reference sequence). V was pared by 5 bases and J by 4 bases, with 7 bases of the junction left unmatched. This CDR3 is built from 15 residues.

The V and J genes are TRBV7-2 and TRBJ2-4; TRBD1 is a possible D gene (6 bases). The V and J ends lost 2 bases and 5 bases respectively, with 10 bases between them. The CDR3 extends over 14 amino acids. Germline V gene data show CDR1 as SGHTA and CDR2 as FQGNSA. The CDR3 DNA reads as TGTGCCAGCAGCTTATCGGACAGAGAAAACATTCAGTACTTC. It encodes CASSLSDRENIQYF.

This rearrangement joins TRBV4-2 to TRBJ2-4; 9 bases are shared with TRBD2. The germline V gene encodes CDR1 LGHNA and CDR2 YNFKEQ. V was clipped by 0 bases and J by 4 bases; unmatched bases: 7. The CDR3 loop spans 17 amino acids. The CDR3 loop reads CASSQDYGSGGKNIQYF. CDR3 nucleotide sequence: TGTGCCAGCAGCCAAGATTATGGTAGCGGGGGAAAAAACATTCAGTACTTC.

The chain has TRBV5-4 and TRBJ1-6, with D possibly TRBD1 on 5 matching bases. The V gene's germline CDR1 is SGHNT and CDR2 YYREEE (reference sequence). V lost 0 bases, J lost 5 bases, and 15 bases lay in between. The CDR3 loop spans 17 amino acids. In DNA, the CDR3 is TGTGCCAGCAGCTTGGGACCCCTTACAGGACATAATTCACCCCTCCACTTT. This encodes CASSLGPLTGHNSPLHF.

V usage is TRBV4-3 and J usage is TRBJ2-7; 10 positions agree with TRBD2. Germline V gives CDR1 LGHNA, CDR2 YSLEER. This CDR3 contains 14 residues. V shed 2 bases and J 5 bases; nucleotides not matched to a gene: 3. In DNA, the CDR3 is TGCGCCAGCAGCCAACTAGCGGGAGTAGACGAGCAGTACTTC. Amino acids: CASSQLAGVDEQYF.